A selection of T cell receptor beta chains follows, all from one sample in a study of blood T cell repertoires in COVID-19. TCRdb's copy holds only in-frame clones and misses some; the assay was immunoSEQ multiplex PCR. In the table there are about 130,000 clones, 90% of which are singletons. Material: peripheral blood. The receptor source for this set is a man aged 50 or older with active COVID-19. Each CDR3 is given with its conserved first and last residue. A D gene is named only where the DNA matches it firmly. Clone size is shown for a subset of rows, as once, few, many or a class of expanded clone.

-	-	13	TRBJ2-7	TRBV19	CASSTGTWNEQYF	TGTGCCAGTAGTACAGGGACATGGAACGAGCAGTACTTC
-	-	11	TRBJ1-2	TRBV30	CAWSFGVGYTF	TGTGCCTGGAGTTTCGGGGTCGGCTACACCTTC
-	TRBD1	17	TRBJ2-7	TRBV19	CASSMQGTGHITYEQYF	TGTGCCAGTAGTATGCAAGGGACAGGTCATATAACCTACGAGCAGTACTTC
-	-	15	TRBJ1-2	TRBV5-4	CASSIRGITNYGYTF	TGTGCCAGCAGCATTAGAGGGATTACTAACTATGGCTACACCTTC
-	-	16	TRBJ2-3	TRBV2	CASSEGRRSSTDTQYF	TGTGCCAGCAGTGAAGGGAGGAGGTCTAGCACAGATACGCAGTATTTT
once	TRBD1	12	TRBJ1-1	TRBV7-2	CASSSQGAEAFF	TGTGCCAGCAGCTCGCAGGGGGCTGAAGCTTTCTTT
-	TRBD1	14	TRBJ1-6	TRBV19	CAAGPGTGSSPLHF	TGTGCCGCTGGCCCCGGGACAGGGTCGTCACCCCTCCACTTT
once	-	16	TRBJ2-2	TRBV27	CASSSFSPGSTGELFF	TGTGCCAGCAGTTCCTTCTCGCCGGGATCCACCGGGGAGCTGTTTTTT
-	TRBD1	15	TRBJ1-2	TRBV5-1	CASSPGQAYLYGYTF	TGCGCCAGCAGCCCAGGACAGGCGTACCTATATGGCTACACCTTC
-	-	13	TRBJ1-1	TRBV29-1	CSVEEGSYTEAFF	TGCAGCGTTGAAGAGGGCTCGTACACTGAAGCTTTCTTT
-	-	13	TRBJ1-2	TRBV24-1	CATSDYPSHGYTF	TGTGCCACCAGTGACTACCCAAGCCATGGCTACACCTTC
-	TRBD2	15	TRBJ2-1	TRBV5-1	CASSLKAGGNNEQFF	TGCGCCAGCAGCTTGAAAGCGGGGGGAAACAATGAGCAGTTCTTC
few	TRBD1	15	TRBJ1-2	TRBV11-2	CASSSLGTAARGYTF	TGTGCCAGCAGTTCCTTAGGGACAGCCGCTAGGGGCTACACCTTC
-	-	12	TRBJ1-1	TRBV29-1	CSGGRQGTEAFF	TGCAGCGGGGGGAGGCAGGGGACTGAAGCTTTCTTT
-	TRBD2	15	TRBJ2-1	TRBV7-8	CASSSVAGIINEQFF	TGTGCCAGCAGCTCAGTAGCGGGAATAATCAATGAGCAGTTCTTC
-	-	14	TRBJ1-5	TRBV11-2	CASSLDWLGQPQHF	TGTGCCAGCAGCTTAGATTGGTTGGGCCAGCCCCAGCATTTT
-	-	15	TRBJ1-6	TRBV3-1/TRBV3-2	CASSPGGERHSPLHF	TGTGCCAGCAGCCCTGGAGGGGAAAGACATTCACCCCTCCACTTT
-	-	13	TRBJ1-2	TRBV6-5	CASRESSDYGYTF	TGTGCCAGCAGGGAGTCTTCGGACTATGGCTACACCTTC
-	-	15	TRBJ2-7	TRBV6-1	CASSESSGGIYEQYF	TGTGCCAGCAGTGAAAGTTCCGGCGGCATCTACGAGCAGTACTTC
-	TRBD2	15	TRBJ2-1	TRBV24-1	CATSDPSTSGNEQFF	TGTGCCACCAGTGATCCCTCGACTAGCGGCAATGAGCAGTTCTTC
-	-	15	TRBJ1-1	TRBV6-1	CASREGAGAKKNAFF	TGTGCCAGCAGGGAAGGGGCAGGGGCCAAAAAGAACGCTTTCTTT
-	-	14	TRBJ2-3	TRBV21-1	CAVLRTPSTDTQYF	TGTGCCGTATTAAGGACACCAAGCACAGATACGCAGTATTTT
-	-	15	TRBJ2-7	TRBV18	CASSPRAGKLGEQYF	TGTGCCAGCTCCCCTAGGGCGGGGAAGTTGGGGGAGCAGTACTTC
-	-	12	TRBJ1-1	TRBV10-1	CASSEAARPAFF	TGCGCCAGCAGTGAAGCCGCCCGCCCGGCTTTCTTT
once	-	11	TRBJ1-2	TRBV20-1	CSVKGGDGYTF	TGCAGTGTAAAGGGAGGAGATGGCTACACCTTC
once	-	15	TRBJ1-6	TRBV3-1/TRBV3-2	CASSPDSGGNSPLHF	TGTGCCAGCAGCCCCGACAGTGGTGGTAATTCACCCCTCCACTTT
-	TRBD2	17	TRBJ2-1	TRBV5-1	CASSRTSGSRLNNEQFF	TGCGCCAGCAGCCGGACTAGCGGGAGTAGGTTGAACAATGAGCAGTTCTTC
-	TRBD1	15	TRBJ1-2	TRBV24-1	CATSGTGTGEHGYTF	TGTGCCACCAGTGGGACCGGGACAGGGGAACATGGCTACACCTTC
-	TRBD2	15	TRBJ2-2	TRBV30	CAWSWDYQYAGELFF	TGTGCCTGGAGCTGGGACTACCAGTACGCCGGGGAGCTGTTTTTT
-	TRBD2	16	TRBJ2-3	TRBV18	CASSPQGGSSTDTQYF	TGTGCCAGCTCACCACAGGGCGGGAGTTCCACAGATACGCAGTATTTT
once	-	14	TRBJ2-2	TRBV6-6	CASSGPQNTGELFF	TGTGCCAGCAGTGGGCCTCAAAACACCGGGGAGCTGTTTTTT
-	TRBD1	18	TRBJ1-1	TRBV27	CASSLVPPRDRMNTEAFF	TGTGCCAGCAGTTTAGTTCCCCCCCGGGACAGGATGAACACTGAAGCTTTCTTT
-	-	16	TRBJ1-4	TRBV3-1/TRBV3-2	CASSRLGGSPNEKLFF	TGTGCCAGCAGCCGACTGGGAGGATCCCCTAATGAAAAACTGTTTTTT
-	-	14	TRBJ2-1	TRBV9	CASSVRLGVSEQFF	TGTGCCAGCAGCGTAAGACTAGGGGTAAGTGAGCAGTTCTTC
-	TRBD2	15	TRBJ2-1	TRBV7-2	CASSLYGGGAGEQFF	TGTGCCAGCAGCTTATACGGCGGGGGGGCGGGGGAGCAGTTCTTC
-	-	14	TRBJ1-1	TRBV2	CASRKTGLLIEAFF	TGTGCCAGCAGAAAAACGGGTCTGTTGATTGAAGCTTTCTTT
few	-	11	TRBJ2-6	TRBV6-6	CASSIGDVLTF	TGTGCCAGCAGTATCGGAGACGTCCTGACTTTC
once	-	16	TRBJ1-5	TRBV28	CASIKALTATNQPQHF	TGTGCCAGCATCAAGGCCCTGACAGCTACTAATCAGCCCCAGCATTTT
-	-	11	TRBJ2-3	TRBV6-5	CATVVADTQYF	TGTGCCACGGTCGTCGCAGATACGCAGTATTTT
-	TRBD1	14	TRBJ2-1	TRBV5-1	CASRPPTGYNEQFF	TGCGCCAGCCGACCTCCGACAGGGTACAATGAGCAGTTCTTC
-	TRBD2	15	TRBJ2-1	TRBV6-5	CASSRGTSGGNEQFF	TGTGCCAGCAGTAGAGGGACTAGCGGGGGGAATGAGCAGTTCTTC
-	-	14	TRBJ2-7	TRBV3-1/TRBV3-2	CASSQAGRGYEQYF	TGTGCCAGCAGCCAAGCTGGGAGAGGATACGAGCAGTACTTC
-	-	14	TRBJ2-3	TRBV3-1/TRBV3-2	CASSRRGVTDTQYF	TGTGCCAGCAGCAGGAGGGGAGTCACAGATACGCAGTATTTT
-	TRBD2	16	TRBJ2-1	TRBV7-9	CASSYRTSGSSNEQFF	TGTGCCAGCAGCTACCGGACTAGCGGGAGTTCCAATGAGCAGTTCTTC
-	-	17	TRBJ2-1	TRBV28	CASSPTSSGRGYNEQFF	TGTGCCAGCAGTCCCACATCGAGCGGCCGGGGGTACAATGAGCAGTTCTTC